This T cell receptor beta chain was captured by sequencing in a study of blood T cell repertoires in COVID-19. Study information: Spain, Italy and the United States supplied samples that represented acute and convalescent COVID-19. Sample material is recorded as cDNA or gDNA derived from T cells, B-cell-depleted T cells, or PBMCs.

Original methodology: Estimated nucleated cell counts came from reference gene primer amplification. Using immunoSEQ multiplex PCR, the repertoire was profiled, and TCRdb retains in-frame clones only, with some absent. That table furnishes V, J and clone size, whereas the DNA furnished D and trimming. The table has tens of thousands of clones, 75% to 95% seen once. The source of this sequence is a middle-aged man with acute or convalescent COVID-19. Sequencing was carried out using peripheral blood.

CDR3 bases: TGCAGCGTCAAGGGGGTTATGAACACTGAAGCTTTCTTT. It codes for CSVKGVMNTEAFF. The chain combines TRBV29-1 with TRBJ1-1; D perhaps matches TRBD1 (6 bases). CDR3 size: 13 residues. Germline V gene lookup returns CDR1 SQVTM and CDR2 ANQGSEA. The germline V and J ends were trimmed by 6 bases and 0 bases, with 11 bases remaining between them.